The present entry profiles one TCR beta chain with its context. The data are from a study of blood T cell repertoires in COVID-19. TCRdb's copy holds only in-frame clones and misses some; the assay was immunoSEQ multiplex PCR. Here the sample spans about 250,000 clones, over 85% being singletons. V lost 2 bases, J lost 4 bases, and 14 bases lay in between. The CDR3 runs to 15 residues. Germline V gene sequence: CDR1 MNHEY, CDR2 SVGAGI. Ages ranged from 18 to 89 years, with residence in 20 to 30 US areas. Cohort placement rested on clinical history that participants reported themselves. Sequenced: PBMCs or T cells enriched from blood (not recorded which). The chain carries TRBV6-5 and TRBJ1-1; D not resolved. The receptor comes from a woman aged 25-40 years with acute COVID-19. The CDR3 DNA reads as TGTGCCAGCAGTTACGGAGTCGGTGGTCCCACTGAAGCTTTCTTT. Its translation is CASSYGVGGPTEAFF.